This T cell receptor beta chain is from a study of post-analysis software for immune sequencing data. Study overall: Courses of disease covered relapsing-remitting, secondary progressive and progressive-relapsing multiple sclerosis.

On this clonotype itself: A junction boundary mismatches the germline segment, possibly from a read error.

Unique molecular identifiers were carried by the TCR beta cDNA libraries. A single record per CDR3 protein comes from TCRdb applying MiXCR to the PCR reads. Of hundreds of thousands of distinct CDR3 sequences listed, roughly 46% are singletons. The sequence derives from a girl between 10 and 17 years old with multiple sclerosis. Specimen: blood.

The CDR3 DNA is TGTGCCAGCAGTGACAAACATGGAAGGCGACAGCCTATACGAGACGAGCGGTACTTC. As protein: CASSDKHGRRQPIRDERYF. The V gene is TRBV2, the J gene TRBJ2-7; D possibly corresponds to TRBD1 (5 bases). This CDR3 spans 19 amino acids. Per germline, CDR1 SNHLY and CDR2 FYNNEI. The full variable domain, with the rest looked up from reference TRBV2 and TRBJ2-7, is EPEVTQTPSHQVTQMGQEVILRCVPISNHLYFYWYRQILGQKVEFLVSFYNNEISEKSEIFDDQFSVERPDGSNFTLKIRSTKLEDSAMYFCASSDKHGRRQPIRDERYFGPGTRLTVT.